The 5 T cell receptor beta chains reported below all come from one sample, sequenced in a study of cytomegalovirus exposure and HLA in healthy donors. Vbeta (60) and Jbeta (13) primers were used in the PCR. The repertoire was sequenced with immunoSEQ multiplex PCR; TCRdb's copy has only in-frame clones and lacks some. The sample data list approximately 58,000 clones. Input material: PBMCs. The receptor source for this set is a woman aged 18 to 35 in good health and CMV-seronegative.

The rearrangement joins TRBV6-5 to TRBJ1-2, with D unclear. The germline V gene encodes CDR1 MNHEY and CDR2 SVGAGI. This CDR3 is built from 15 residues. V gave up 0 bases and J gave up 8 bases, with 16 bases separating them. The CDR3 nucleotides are TGTGCCAGCAGTTACTCGCAGCGAGGAATACGGGGCTACACCTTC. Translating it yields CASSYSQRGIRGYTF.

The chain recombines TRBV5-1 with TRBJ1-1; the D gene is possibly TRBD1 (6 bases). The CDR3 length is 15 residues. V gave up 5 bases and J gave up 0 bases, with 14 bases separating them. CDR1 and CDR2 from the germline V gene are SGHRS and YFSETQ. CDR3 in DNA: TGCGCCAGCAGTGGAATAGGGGACATGAACACTGAAGCTTTCTTT. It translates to CASSGIGDMNTEAFF.

This chain's CDR3 is CASSVHDRGTEAFF. The CDR3, as DNA: TGTGCCAGCAGTGTTCACGACAGGGGAACTGAAGCTTTCTTT. The chain has TRBV25-1 and TRBJ1-1; 8 bases align to TRBD1. The germline V gene encodes CDR1 MGHDK and CDR2 SYGVNS. This CDR3 has 14 amino acids. Trimming took 4 bases from V and 5 from J; bases not matched to a gene: 6.

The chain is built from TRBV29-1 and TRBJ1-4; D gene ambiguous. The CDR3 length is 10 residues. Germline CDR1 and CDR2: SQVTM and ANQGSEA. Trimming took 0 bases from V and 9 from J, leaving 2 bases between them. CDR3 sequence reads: CSVEDKKLFF. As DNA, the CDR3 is TGCAGCGTTGAAGATAAAAAACTGTTTTTT.

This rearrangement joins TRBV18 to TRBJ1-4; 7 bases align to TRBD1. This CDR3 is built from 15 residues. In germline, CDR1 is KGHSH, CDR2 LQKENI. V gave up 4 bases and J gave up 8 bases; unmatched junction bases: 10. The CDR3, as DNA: TGTGCCAGCTCACTCGAAAGGGGGCCGGGCGAAAAACTGTTTTTT. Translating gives CASSLERGPGEKLFF.